Sequencing of this T cell receptor beta chain was carried out in a study of identical twins (dated by TCRdb to between 2015 and 2016). Regarding the research as a whole: The study deep-sequenced TCR alpha and beta repertoires from monozygotic twins, unrelated adults of various ages and cord blood to test whether fetal clonotypes persist. To rule out contamination, the twin experiments were replicated at different times with different library preparation protocols.

For this chain, trimming is 6 bases at the V end and 5 bases at the J end, and the number of junction bases without a gene match is 9. The germline V gene encodes CDR1 SGHVS and CDR2 FQNEAQ. The CDR3, from cysteine to phenylalanine, totals 14 residues. Only the CDR3 DNA stays, 42 bases, in frame from base 1. Every donor was a healthy Caucasian. Three pairs of female monozygotic twins, all aged about 18 to 29 years, made up the twin cohort. Peripheral blood mononuclear cells were used as the source from which RNA for TCR libraries was isolated. As for this clonotype: Its target antigen remains unknown. Base qualities were left out, and no much larger clone turns up one base away.

The paper's findings and limits, for the study overall: Fewer insertions were carried by abundant cord blood beta clonotypes; a weaker similar trend was observed in young adult naive repertoires, while no such trend was observed in memory repertoires. The excess sharing between twins in beta out-of-frame sequences was weaker because fewer shared sequences reduced the signal-to-noise ratio. Compared with coincidental sharing between unrelated individuals, an excess of low generation-probability sequences was observed among out-of-frame TCR alpha sequences shared between twins. In monozygotic twins, recombination models systematically underestimated out-of-frame TCR alpha sharing, but the models matched the sharing seen between unrelated individuals. Conclusions relied on cross-sectional statistical analysis, since the same donors could not be followed over many years. Zero-insertion analyses could be partly confounded by invariant T cells such as MAIT and iNKT, though diverse VJ usage argued against such confounding for most clonotypes.

Preparation of the library involved 5' RACE. Data came from an Illumina HiSeq 2000. Template switching added a universal primer binding site, and the final cDNA carried a unique molecular identifier that allowed TCR cDNA molecules to be counted accurately. Specific primers in the conserved constant-segment region were used to synthesize first-strand cDNA for TCR alpha and beta chains. To control for contamination, each cDNA library was double barcoded with a SMART-Mk sample barcode plus Illumina barcodes. TruSeq adapter sequences and Illumina sample barcodes were added in two successive PCR steps. TCR alpha and beta cDNA libraries were sequenced on the Illumina HiSeq platform with custom primers. The authors' pipeline ran thus. MiGEC was used to process raw reads and extract unique molecular identifiers, and MiXCR was used to find CDR3 positions. Recombination models were inferred per individual with the repgenHMM and IGoR tools using an EM algorithm. The tcR package in R was used for shared clonotype analysis, with sharing normalized by the product of cloneset sizes. Out-of-frame nonproductive sequences were analyzed to study raw recombination free of thymic and clonal selection effects. TCRdb passed the public sequencing reads through fastp at Q25 and MiXCR, retaining productive beta sequences. When rows share a CDR3 protein, they turn into one entry using the most common DNA and genes. TCRdb's processing, not the authors' own work, is the source of the V and J calls. The sample table lists some 500,000 distinct CDR3 sequences, approximately 9.6% of them with a count of one. Under 3% of the sample belongs to the ten largest clones.

This sample also belongs to another study, concerning yellow fever vaccine responses in identical twins. As that second paper reports: According to the authors, the vaccine-induced T cell response in identical twins seemed to be partly convergent and partly specific to each individual. In the study, vaccine-responding T cell clones were precisely tracked in identical twins.

The TCR sequence derives from a woman between 18 and 30 years old in good health. Sequenced sample: PBMCs. The chain is made from TRBV7-8 and TRBJ2-5, with 7 bases aligning to TRBD2. The DNA sequence is as follows: TGTGCCAGCAGAAGAAGTAGTAGCGGGGAGACCCAGTACTTC. Its coded protein is CASRRSSSGETQYF. Outside the CDR3, residues come from the reference TRBV7-8 and TRBJ2-5 proteins, so the full variable domain is: GAGVSQSPRYKVAKRGQDVALRCDPISGHVSLFWYQQALGQGPEFLTYFQNEAQLDKSGLPSDRFFAERPEGSVSTLKIQRTQQEDSAVYLCASRRSSSGETQYFGPGTRLLVL.